These T cell receptor beta chains were read from a single sample in a study of cytomegalovirus exposure and HLA in healthy donors. Profiling relied on immunoSEQ multiplex PCR, and the TCRdb table lists in-frame clones only, not all of them. Among about 150,000 clones listed, around 75% were seen once. Sequencing used PBMCs. Receptors were obtained from a woman younger than 30 in good health and CMV-seronegative. The conserved cysteine and the conserved F or W are not part of the CDR3 here. D genes are given only for firm matches.

j_call | v_call | d_call | cdr3_aa
TRBJ2-2 | TRBV7-2 | NA | ASSLAWRNTGELF
TRBJ2-2 | TRBV7-6 | TRBD1 | ASSFQGTGNTGELF
TRBJ1-2 | TRBV6-1 | TRBD1 | ASTMGQSYGYT
TRBJ2-4 | TRBV4-3 | NA | ASSQSPGGAKNIQY
TRBJ2-7 | TRBV28 | NA | ASSLGQGLYEQY
TRBJ1-2 | TRBV4-2 | TRBD1 | ASSQDGGTGDGYT
TRBJ2-2 | TRBV19 | TRBD2 | ASSSLAGGPVTGELF
TRBJ1-2 | TRBV5-4 | NA | ASSLDRGTYGYT
TRBJ1-5 | TRBV5-6 | NA | ASSFVGGNQPQH
TRBJ2-1 | TRBV7-9 | NA | ASRNNNEQF
TRBJ2-7 | TRBV4-3 | TRBD1 | ASSQRQGFSYEQY
TRBJ1-1 | TRBV6-5 | NA | ASSYRREGTEAF
TRBJ2-1 | TRBV9 | TRBD2 | ASSPSGTVYNEQF
TRBJ1-5 | TRBV28 | NA | ASSPGGHKLASNQPQH
TRBJ2-3 | TRBV4-3 | TRBD2 | ASSQGASGDSDTQY
TRBJ1-3 | TRBV7-3 | TRBD1 | ASSSGQRASGNTIY
TRBJ2-1 | TRBV4-3 | NA | ASSQGGNEQF
TRBJ2-3 | TRBV6-6 | TRBD2 | ASSTYSGASTDTQY
TRBJ1-1 | TRBV5-4 | TRBD1 | ASSLGGQPLNTEAF
TRBJ2-7 | TRBV27 | TRBD2 | ASSPRGSGMSYEQY
TRBJ2-1 | TRBV7-2 | NA | ASSLELSSYNEQF
TRBJ2-2 | TRBV6-4 | TRBD1 | ASSDSTGGTGELF
TRBJ2-7 | TRBV27 | NA | ASRPLGTASWQY
TRBJ2-2 | TRBV7-3 | NA | ASSLTLVPTGELF
TRBJ2-7 | TRBV10-2 | NA | ATRRVTDRHEQY
TRBJ1-1 | TRBV5-4 | TRBD1 | ASSRGQGIEAF
TRBJ2-3 | TRBV18 | NA | ASSQTAVDTQY
TRBJ2-5 | TRBV6-1 | NA | ASSTYSGEETQY
TRBJ2-1 | TRBV7-9 | TRBD2 | ASSSKERGGYNEQF
TRBJ2-7 | TRBV10-3 | TRBD1 | AISEPGQGSYEQY
TRBJ2-1 | TRBV10-1 | TRBD2 | ASSARTSGEAVRNEQF
TRBJ2-7 | TRBV7-9 | NA | ASSLAAGTGYEQY
TRBJ2-1 | TRBV7-2 | TRBD2 | ASSFKRGRWF
TRBJ1-4 | TRBV7-2 | TRBD1 | ASTQTGGPDNEKLF
TRBJ2-5 | TRBV11-3 | NA | ASSKGPKDSLEETQY
TRBJ1-5 | TRBV27 | NA | ASSRWTDQPQH
TRBJ2-1 | TRBV2 | NA | ASRNQVMQQF
TRBJ2-1 | TRBV11-3 | TRBD2 | ASGLGPLYEQF
TRBJ2-2 | TRBV18 | TRBD1 | ASSPPGQATVTGELF
TRBJ2-5 | TRBV13 | NA | ASSFTSPGGQY
TRBJ2-5 | TRBV13 | NA | ASSRAGLQETQY
TRBJ2-1 | TRBV29-1 | NA | SVGGRESSYNEQF
TRBJ2-7 | TRBV11-3 | TRBD1 | ASSSTGAEQY